Listed here is a single T cell receptor beta chain. Peripheral blood came from all dose cohorts at three timepoints. The data derive from a study of OX40 agonist ivuxolimab in advanced cancers. On the study more broadly: Averaging about 60 years in age, with a range of about 23 to 79, the cohort was approximately 87% male.

Germline V lookup: CDR1 SGHVS, CDR2 FNYEAQ. The V gene lost 1 base and the J gene lost 2 bases, with 12 bases spanning the gap. The CDR3 runs 17 residues. Measured with immunoSEQ multiplex PCR; TCRdb has only the in-frame clones, and not every one. The table lists about 130,000 clones, about 92% of them singletons. The receptor's source is an adult with an advanced solid tumor such as melanoma, head and neck, liver or kidney cancer. V and J are TRBV7-6 and TRBJ1-6; D uncertain. The starting material was CD4+ or CD8+ T cells sorted from blood, obtained in a trial of the OX40 agonist ivuxolimab. CDR3 DNA: TGTGCCAGCAGCTTAGAGGGAGGAGGGACCTATAATTCACCCCTCCACTTT. Translated, it gives CASSLEGGGTYNSPLHF.